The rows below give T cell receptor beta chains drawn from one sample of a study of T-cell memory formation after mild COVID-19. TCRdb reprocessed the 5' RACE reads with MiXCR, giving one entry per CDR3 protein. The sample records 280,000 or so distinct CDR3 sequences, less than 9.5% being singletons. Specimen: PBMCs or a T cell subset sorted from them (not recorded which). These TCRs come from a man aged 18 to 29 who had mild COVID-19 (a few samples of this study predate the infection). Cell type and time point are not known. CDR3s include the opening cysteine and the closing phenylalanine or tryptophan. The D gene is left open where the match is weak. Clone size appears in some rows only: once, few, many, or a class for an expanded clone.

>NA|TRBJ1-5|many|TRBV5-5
CASSSLVGGPQHF
TGTGCCAGCAGCTCCCTAGTGGGGGGGCCCCAGCATTTT
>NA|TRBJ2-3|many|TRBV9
CASSVEPASAADTQYF
TGTGCCAGCAGCGTAGAACCCGCCTCGGCAGCAGATACGCAGTATTTT
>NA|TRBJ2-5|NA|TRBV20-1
CSAARGPRGETQYF
TGCAGTGCTGCGCGAGGGCCCCGCGGGGAGACCCAGTACTTC
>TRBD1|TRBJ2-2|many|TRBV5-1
CASSRGQGETGELFF
TGCGCCAGCAGCAGGGGACAGGGGGAGACCGGGGAGCTGTTTTTT
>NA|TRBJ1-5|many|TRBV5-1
CASSLEGIDQPQHF
TGCGCCAGCAGCTTGGAGGGGATCGATCAGCCCCAGCATTTT
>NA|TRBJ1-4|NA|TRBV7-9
CASSSIVGKLFF
TGTGCCAGCAGCTCCATCGTAGGGAAACTGTTTTTT
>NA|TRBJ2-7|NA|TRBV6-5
CASSYSTRDGNEQYF
TGTGCCAGCAGTTACTCGACCAGGGATGGGAACGAGCAGTACTTC
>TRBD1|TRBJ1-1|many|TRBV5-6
CASRGDRVTEAFF
TGTGCCAGCAGGGGTGACAGGGTCACTGAAGCTTTCTTT
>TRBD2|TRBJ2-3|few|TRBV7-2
CASSLPTSGGTDTQYF
TGTGCCAGCAGCTTGCCTACTAGCGGGGGCACAGATACGCAGTATTTT
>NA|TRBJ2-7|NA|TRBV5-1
CASSLMSARSYEQYF
TGCGCCAGCAGCTTAATGTCAGCCCGCTCCTACGAGCAGTACTTC
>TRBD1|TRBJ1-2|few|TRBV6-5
CASSYSIAGTANYGYTF
TGTGCCAGCAGTTACTCGATAGCCGGGACAGCAAACTATGGCTACACCTTC
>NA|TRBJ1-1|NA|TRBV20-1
CSARDHRQTFRGAFF
TGCAGTGCTAGAGATCATCGACAGACCTTTAGAGGAGCTTTCTTT
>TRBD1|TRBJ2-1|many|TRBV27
CASGQGSNEQFF
TGTGCCAGCGGACAGGGGAGCAATGAGCAGTTCTTC
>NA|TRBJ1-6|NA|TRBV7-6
CASSLAGSYNSPLHF
TGTGCCAGCAGCTTAGCCGGCTCCTATAATTCACCCCTCCACTTT
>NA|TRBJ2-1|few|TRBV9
CASSVDATANEQFF
TGTGCCAGCAGCGTAGACGCGACAGCCAATGAGCAGTTCTTC
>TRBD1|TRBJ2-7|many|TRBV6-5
CASSPSTGVPYEQYF
TGTGCCAGCAGTCCCTCAACAGGGGTCCCCTACGAGCAGTACTTC
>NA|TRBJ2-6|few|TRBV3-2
CASSQVSSQSGANVLTF
TGTGCCAGCAGCCAAGTGTCTTCTCAATCTGGGGCCAACGTCCTGACTTTC
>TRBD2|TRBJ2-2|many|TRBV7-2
CASSFRTSDTGELFF
TGTGCCAGCAGCTTTAGGACTAGCGATACCGGGGAGCTGTTTTTT
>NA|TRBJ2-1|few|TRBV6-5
CASSYSMVGGQYNEQFF
TGTGCCAGCAGTTACTCGATGGTCGGTGGACAGTACAATGAGCAGTTCTTC
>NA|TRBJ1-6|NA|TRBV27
CASSRGASPLHF
TGTGCCAGCAGCCGGGGGGCATCACCCCTCCACTTT
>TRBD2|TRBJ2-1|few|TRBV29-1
CSVDLAAKYNEQFF
TGCAGCGTTGATCTAGCGGCGAAATACAATGAGCAGTTCTTC
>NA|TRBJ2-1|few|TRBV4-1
CASSQAPTLRGDLQFF
TGCGCCAGCAGCCAAGCCCCCACTCTCCGCGGAGACTTACAGTTCTTC
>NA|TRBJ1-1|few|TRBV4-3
CASSQGSPGGSTEAFF
TGCGCCAGCAGCCAAGGATCTCCCGGGGGGAGCACTGAAGCTTTCTTT
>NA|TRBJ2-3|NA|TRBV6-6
CASRPLWGGPDTQYF
TGTGCCAGCAGGCCCCTGTGGGGGGGCCCAGATACGCAGTATTTT
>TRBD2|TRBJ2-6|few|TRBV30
CAWRQAGGRGANVLTF
TGTGCCTGGAGGCAGGCGGGGGGGCGTGGGGCCAACGTCCTGACTTTC
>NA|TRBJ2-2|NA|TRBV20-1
CSALRTGSTGELFF
TGCAGTGCTCTCCGAACAGGGTCAACCGGGGAGCTGTTTTTT
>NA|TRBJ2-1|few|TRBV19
CASNHRGGEQFF
TGTGCCAGTAACCACAGGGGGGGTGAGCAGTTCTTC
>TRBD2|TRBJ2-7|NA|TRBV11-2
CASSFGAGLQTEQYF
TGTGCCAGCAGCTTTGGCGCGGGACTACAAACCGAGCAGTACTTC
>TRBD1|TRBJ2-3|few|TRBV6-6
CASSFRTGRDTQYF
TGTGCCAGCAGTTTCCGGACAGGGAGAGATACGCAGTATTTT
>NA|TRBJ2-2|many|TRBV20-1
CSAPVAGGGLYNTGELFF
TGCAGTGCCCCCGTCGCAGGGGGGGGCCTGTATAACACCGGGGAGCTGTTTTTT
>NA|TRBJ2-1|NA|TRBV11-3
CASSLGQPYNEQFF
TGTGCCAGCAGCTTGGGACAACCCTACAATGAGCAGTTCTTC
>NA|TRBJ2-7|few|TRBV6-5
CASSYDSPPGPSGEQYF
TGTGCCAGCAGTTACGATAGCCCACCCGGACCGTCAGGCGAGCAGTACTTC
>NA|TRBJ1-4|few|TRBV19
CASSGLATNEKLFF
TGTGCCAGTAGCGGACTGGCAACTAATGAAAAACTGTTTTTT
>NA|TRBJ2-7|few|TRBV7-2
CASSPAGATYEQYF
TGTGCCAGCAGCCCAGCAGGGGCGACCTACGAGCAGTACTTC
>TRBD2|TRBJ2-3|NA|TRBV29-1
CSVAGGGWADTQYF
TGCAGCGTTGCGGGGGGGGGCTGGGCAGATACGCAGTATTTT
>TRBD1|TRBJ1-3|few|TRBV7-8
CASSLAQTGSSGNTIYF
TGTGCCAGCAGCTTAGCCCAGACAGGGAGCTCTGGAAACACCATATATTTT
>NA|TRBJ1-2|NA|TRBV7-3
CASSPTTNYGYTF
TGTGCCAGCAGCCCAACCACTAACTATGGCTACACCTTC
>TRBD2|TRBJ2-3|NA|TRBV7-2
CASSLRAVAGGTTDTQYF
TGTGCCAGCAGCTTAAGAGCGGTAGCGGGGGGGACCACAGATACGCAGTATTTT
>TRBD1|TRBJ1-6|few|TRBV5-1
CASSRDRAASNSPLHF
TGCGCCAGCAGCCGGGACAGGGCGGCTTCCAATTCACCCCTCCACTTT
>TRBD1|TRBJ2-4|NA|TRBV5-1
CASSQDRGSNIQYF
TGCGCCAGCAGCCAGGACAGGGGGTCGAACATTCAGTACTTC
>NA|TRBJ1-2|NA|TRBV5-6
CASSARVGRANYGYTF
TGTGCCAGCAGCGCTCGGGTTGGGCGAGCTAACTATGGCTACACCTTC
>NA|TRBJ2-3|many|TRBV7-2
CASSPEVDPGGTDTQYF
TGTGCCAGCAGCCCGGAAGTGGATCCGGGGGGCACAGATACGCAGTATTTT
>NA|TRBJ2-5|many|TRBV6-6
CASSYSRAGYQETQYF
TGTGCCAGCAGTTACTCCAGGGCGGGGTACCAAGAGACCCAGTACTTC
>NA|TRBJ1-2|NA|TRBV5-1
CASSSAAAGANYGYTF
TGCGCCAGCAGTTCGGCCGCAGCTGGGGCGAACTATGGCTACACCTTC
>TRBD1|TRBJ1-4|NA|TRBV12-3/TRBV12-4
CASSLEGAEEKLFF
TGTGCCAGCAGTTTGGAGGGGGCTGAGGAAAAACTGTTTTTT
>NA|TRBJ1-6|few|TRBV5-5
CASSLARGNSPLHF
TGTGCCAGCAGCTTGGCCAGGGGTAATTCACCCCTCCACTTT
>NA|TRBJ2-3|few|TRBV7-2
CASSFAQGRADTQYF
TGTGCCAGCTCCTTCGCCCAGGGTAGGGCAGATACGCAGTATTTT
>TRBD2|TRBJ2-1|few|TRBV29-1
CSDQRGGSLYNEQFF
TGCAGCGATCAGCGGGGGGGCAGTCTCTACAATGAGCAGTTCTTC
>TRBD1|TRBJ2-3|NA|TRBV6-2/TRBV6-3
CASSYSGQGDTDTQYF
TGTGCCAGCAGTTACTCGGGACAGGGCGACACAGATACGCAGTATTTT
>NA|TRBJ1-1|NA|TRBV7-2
CASSLGFEAFF
TGTGCCAGCAGCTTGGGGTTTGAAGCTTTCTTT
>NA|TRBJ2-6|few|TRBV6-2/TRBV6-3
CASTHSGANVLTF
TGTGCCAGCACCCACTCTGGGGCCAACGTCCTGACTTTC
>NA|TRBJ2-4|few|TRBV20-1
CSARAADTKNIQYF
TGCAGTGCTAGAGCCGCGGACACCAAAAACATTCAGTACTTC
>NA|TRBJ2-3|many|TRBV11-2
CASSLGRRLYF
TGTGCCAGCAGCTTAGGTAGAAGGTTGTATTTT
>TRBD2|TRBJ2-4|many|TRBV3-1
CASSSNDGGAAKNIQYF
TGTGCCAGCAGCTCAAATGACGGGGGGGCCGCCAAAAACATTCAGTACTTC
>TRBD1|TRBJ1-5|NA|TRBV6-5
CASRDRSYSNQPQHF
TGTGCCAGCAGGGACAGGAGTTATAGCAATCAGCCCCAGCATTTT